Following are 32 T cell receptor beta chains from one sample sequenced in a study of blood T cell repertoires in COVID-19. The protocol was immunoSEQ multiplex PCR, while the TCRdb copy is restricted to in-frame clones and leaves out a portion. The sample lists over 25,000 clones; around 90% were seen once. Material for sequencing was peripheral blood. These receptors were obtained from a human donor with active COVID-19. The donor label of this sample is uncertain.

The chain links TRBV29-1 to TRBJ1-2; D is unclear. This CDR3 comprises 14 residues. Germline assignment: CDR1 SQVTM and CDR2 ANQGSEA. V lost 0 bases and J lost 4, with 12 bases in between. The CDR3 nucleotides read TGCAGCGTTGAAGATCAGGCCTGGCCCTATGGCTACACCTTC. Translating gives CSVEDQAWPYGYTF.

The chain has TRBV19 and TRBJ2-1; D ambiguous. The germline V gene has CDR1 LNHDA and CDR2 SQIVND (reference sequence). Deletions cut 3 bases from V and 6 bases from J, with 12 bases between. The CDR3 length is 14 residues. The CDR3 region is CASSILGGVNEQFF. Written as DNA, the CDR3 is TGTGCCAGTAGTATCCTAGGCGGTGTCAATGAGCAGTTCTTC.

The V call is TRBV5-1, the J call TRBJ2-1; 11 bases line up with TRBD1. V lost 6 bases and J lost 6; bases outside the gene matches: 20. Germline CDR1 and CDR2: SGHRS and YFSETQ. The CDR3 consists of 19 residues. The CDR3 nucleotides read TGCGCCAGCACCTTCGGACAGGGGGCTTTGATCGGGAAGCCCAATGAGCAGTTCTTC. Its translation: CASTFGQGALIGKPNEQFF.

The gene calls are TRBV4-1 and TRBJ2-5, with a possible D match to TRBD1 (5 bases). Per germline, CDR1 MGHRA and CDR2 YSYEKL. V gave up 2 bases and J gave up 7 bases, with 17 bases separating them. The CDR3 contains 15 residues. This chain's CDR3 is CASSQIHVLTGTQYF. CDR3 nucleotide sequence: TGCGCCAGCAGCCAAATCCACGTCCTCACAGGGACCCAGTACTTC.

Here the CDR3 reads CASSLGGGNTEAFF. The CDR3, as DNA: TGTGCCAGCAGTTTAGGAGGGGGCAACACTGAAGCTTTCTTT. J is TRBJ1-1 and V is TRBV28; 7 positions match TRBD1. This CDR3 spans 14 amino acids. Germline trimming cut 2 bases from V and 2 bases from J; bases unmatched to any gene: 2. Per the germline V gene, CDR1 is MDHEN and CDR2 is SYDVKM.

J is TRBJ1-1 and V is TRBV6-5; D might be TRBD1 (6 bases). Per germline, CDR1 MNHEY and CDR2 SVGAGI. Trimming took 6 bases from V and 4 from J, leaving 15 bases between them. The CDR3 extends over 14 amino acids. This CDR3 is CASSQTGLGTEAFF. The CDR3 nucleotides are TGTGCCAGCAGCCAGACAGGCTTGGGCACTGAAGCTTTCTTT.

V usage is TRBV5-1 and J usage is TRBJ1-2; 11 bases map to TRBD1. This CDR3 is built from 15 residues. V lost 2 bases, J lost 7 bases, and 7 bases stayed unmatched. Germline V gene sequence: CDR1 SGHRS, CDR2 YFSETQ. The DNA for the CDR3 is TGCGCCAGCAGCTTCTCGGACAGGGGGCAGATTGGCTACACCTTC. Its translation is CASSFSDRGQIGYTF.

The chain employs TRBV27 and TRBJ1-6; D is unclear. CDR3 length: 16 residues. The V gene's germline CDR1 is MNHEY and CDR2 SMNVEV (reference sequence). Trimming cost V 5 bases and J 0 bases, with 11 bases left between them. CDR3 coding DNA: TGTGCCAGCAGTACGAGCAGGCCCTCCTATAATTCACCCCTCCACTTT. Translation: CASSTSRPSYNSPLHF.

V usage is TRBV15 and J usage is TRBJ2-7; 9 nucleotides align to TRBD1. V was clipped by 5 bases and J by 5 bases; unmatched bases: 10. The length of the CDR3 is 15 residues. Germline CDR1 reads LNHNV; CDR2 reads YYDKDF (reference sequence). Here the CDR3 DNA reads TGTGCCACCAGCGGGAGACAGGGGGGCAGGAACGAGCAGTACTTC. It translates to CATSGRQGGRNEQYF.

This clone has a single count. The chain recombines TRBV28 with TRBJ2-4; D is undetermined. This CDR3 has 16 residues. Germline CDR1 MDHEN, CDR2 SYDVKM. V was cut by 4 bases and J by 0 bases, with 13 bases left in between. DNA for the CDR3: TGTGCCAGCAGTTCGTCCGACACTCTAGCCAAAAACATTCAGTACTTC. Translating it yields CASSSSDTLAKNIQYF.

This clone appeared once. The CDR3 loop is CASKGAGGETQYF. In nucleotides, the CDR3 is TGTGCCAGCAAGGGGGCTGGGGGAGAGACCCAGTACTTC. This chain links TRBV28 with TRBJ2-5; 7 nucleotides align to TRBD1. V lost 7 bases, J lost 4 bases, and 6 bases stayed unmatched. Germline loops: CDR1 MDHEN, CDR2 SYDVKM. The CDR3 covers 13 residues.

The chain is built from TRBV5-6 and TRBJ1-6; 9 positions match TRBD1. CDR3 length: 14 amino acids. Per the germline V gene, CDR1 is SGHDT and CDR2 is YYEEEE. J was trimmed by 8 bases and V by 4 bases; bases with no gene match: 4. CDR3 sequence: CASSRTGEHSPLHF. CDR3 DNA: TGTGCCAGCAGCCGGACAGGGGAACATTCACCCCTCCACTTT.

The chain links TRBV6-2 or TRBV6-3 to TRBJ2-7; 14 bases are shared with TRBD2. From germline, CDR1 is MNHEY and CDR2 SVGEGT. CDR3 length equals 18 residues. J was trimmed by 5 bases and V by 0 bases; bases with no gene match: 9. CDR3 sequence reads: CASSYSETSGRAVNEQYF. CDR3 in DNA: TGTGCCAGCAGTTACTCGGAGACTAGCGGGAGGGCCGTTAACGAGCAGTACTTC.

This clone came up once. J is TRBJ2-5 and V is TRBV27; 7 bases map to TRBD2. Per the germline V gene, CDR1 is MNHEY and CDR2 is SMNVEV (reference sequence). The CDR3 sequence is 14 residues long. V was pared by 5 bases and J by 5 bases, with 8 bases of the junction left unmatched. The CDR3 sequence is CASSPRFSGETQYF. As DNA, the CDR3 is TGTGCCAGCAGTCCACGTTTTAGCGGGGAGACCCAGTACTTC.

The chain uses TRBV27 and TRBJ2-7; 7 positions agree with TRBD2. With 1 base clipped from V and 0 bases from J, the junction kept 3 bases outside the gene matches. The CDR3 spans 15 residues. The germline V gene has CDR1 MNHEY and CDR2 SMNVEV (reference sequence). Here the CDR3 DNA reads TGTGCCAGCAGTTTATGGGGGGGAAGCTCCTACGAGCAGTACTTC. It specifies CASSLWGGSSYEQYF.

This clone was found a few times. This chain connects TRBV4-1 to TRBJ1-4; 9 nucleotides align to TRBD1. After removal of 0 bases from V and 8 bases from J, the junction contained 4 bases not matched to a gene. The germline gives CDR1 MGHRA, CDR2 YSYEKL. CDR3 length equals 15 residues. CDR3 DNA: TGCGCCAGCAGCCAAGAGGACAGGGGAACCGAAAAACTGTTTTTT. Translation gives CASSQEDRGTEKLFF.

This chain joins TRBV6-5 and TRBJ2-2, with D possibly being TRBD2 (7 bases). V was trimmed by 6 bases and J by 5 bases, leaving 13 bases between them. In germline, CDR1 is MNHEY, CDR2 SVGAGI. The CDR3 consists of 14 residues. This CDR3 is CASRGGRVTGELFF. The CDR3 nucleotides read TGTGCCAGCAGGGGGGGGCGAGTAACCGGGGAGCTGTTTTTT.

Only one count was recorded for this clone. The rearrangement joins TRBV5-1 to TRBJ2-5, with a possible D match to TRBD2 (6 bases). This CDR3 contains 15 residues. Per germline, CDR1 SGHRS and CDR2 YFSETQ. V gave up 4 bases and J gave up 0 bases, with 13 bases separating them. The CDR3 here is CASSKRARNQETQYF. The CDR3 bases are TGCGCCAGCAGCAAGCGGGCTCGTAACCAAGAGACCCAGTACTTC.

This clone counts as medium-sized. This rearrangement joins TRBV10-2 to TRBJ2-2; TRBD2 aligns across 7 bases. V was clipped by 9 bases and J by 1 base; unmatched bases: 2. CDR1 is WSHSY, CDR2 SAAADI, per germline. The CDR3 extends over 13 amino acids. This CDR3 reads CASGLENTGELFF. For the CDR3, the DNA is TGCGCCAGTGGACTAGAGAACACCGGGGAGCTGTTTTTT.

The gene calls are TRBV6-2 or TRBV6-3 and TRBJ2-3; 7 nucleotides agree with TRBD2. The germline gives CDR1 MNHEY, CDR2 SVGEGT. Trimming cost V 5 bases and J 7 bases; bases outside gene matches: 9. This CDR3 has 14 amino acids. CDR3 residues: CASSSGNRANTQYF. The CDR3 DNA reads as TGTGCCAGCAGTAGCGGGAATAGGGCGAATACGCAGTATTTT.

This clone appeared once. The genes are TRBV6-6 and TRBJ2-5, with a tentative D call TRBD1 (6 bases). V dropped 6 bases and J dropped 1 base, with 15 bases sitting between them. This CDR3 region has 15 residues. CDR1 and CDR2 (germline): MNHNY, SVGAGI (reference sequence). The CDR3 sequence is CASSPRTGTQETQYF. For the CDR3, the DNA is TGTGCCAGCAGCCCCCGAACAGGGACCCAAGAGACCCAGTACTTC.

Only one count was recorded for this clone. The V gene is TRBV18, the J gene TRBJ1-4; TRBD1 aligns across 11 bases. The CDR3 loop spans 17 amino acids. Germline values: CDR1 KGHSH, CDR2 LQKENI. V lost 2 bases to trimming and J lost 2 bases; unmatched junction nucleotides: 4. The CDR3 loop is CASSPYGQGATNEKLFF. CDR3 DNA: TGTGCCAGCTCACCATACGGACAGGGGGCCACTAATGAAAAACTGTTTTTT. The complete variable domain, with remaining parts taken from reference TRBV18 and TRBJ1-4, reads NAGVMQNPRHLVRRRGQEARLRCSPMKGHSHVYWYRQLPEEGLKFMVYLQKENIIDESGMPKERFSAEFPKEGPSILRIQQVVRGDSAAYFCASSPYGQGATNEKLFFGSGTQLSVL.

This clone has a handful of counts. This chain links TRBV7-3 with TRBJ2-7; 8 nucleotides match TRBD2. The germline CDR1 and CDR2 sequences are SGHTA and FQGTGA. The V segment lost 2 bases and the J segment 6 bases; nucleotides outside the gene matches: 9. This CDR3 is 15 amino acids long. CDR3 bases: TGTGCCAGCAGCTTATTTGGCGGGGGGCCAAGCGAGCAGTACTTC. Its protein product is CASSLFGGGPSEQYF.

The V and J genes are TRBV30 and TRBJ2-3, with 10 bases fitting TRBD2. The V segment lost 3 bases and the J segment 6 bases; nucleotides outside the gene matches: 9. This CDR3 spans 15 amino acids. Germline V CDR1 and CDR2: GTSNPN, SVGIG (reference sequence). The CDR3 sequence: CAWRTPSGRKDTQYF. For the CDR3, the DNA is TGTGCCTGGAGAACACCTAGCGGGAGAAAGGATACGCAGTATTTT.

The V call is TRBV6-5, the J call TRBJ2-7; 9 bases match TRBD1. V shed 5 bases, J shed 5 bases, and the junction held 7 bases outside the gene matches. This CDR3 comprises 14 residues. Germline V gene sequence: CDR1 MNHEY, CDR2 SVGAGI. The chain's CDR3 is CASSLRDRVHEQYF. CDR3 bases: TGTGCCAGCAGTCTCCGGGACAGGGTCCACGAGCAGTACTTC.

The rearrangement joins TRBV15 to TRBJ2-5, with D possibly matching TRBD2 (8 bases). The length of the CDR3 is 14 residues. In germline, CDR1 is LNHNV, CDR2 YYDKDF (reference sequence). V lost 1 base and J lost 5, with 11 bases in between. CDR3 protein: CATSRVAGQETQYF. For the CDR3, the DNA is TGTGCCACCAGCAGAGTAGCGGGACAGGAGACCCAGTACTTC.

The CDR3 bases are TGTGCCTGGAGTAGGGAGCGGGGAGCTCACTACGAGCAGTACTTC. This sequence encodes CAWSRERGAHYEQYF. This chain uses TRBV30 with TRBJ2-7; TRBD2 matches 7 bases. With V trimmed by 2 bases and J by 3 bases, 10 bases remained unmatched. The germline gives CDR1 GTSNPN, CDR2 SVGIG (reference sequence). This CDR3 has 15 residues.

This clone occurred once. DNA for the CDR3: TGTGCCAGCAGTGAAGGACTACCCGAGCAGTTCTTC. Its protein product is CASSEGLPEQFF. The rearrangement uses TRBV25-1 and TRBJ2-1; maybe TRBD2 (6 bases). CDR3 size: 12 residues. Germline CDR1 MGHDK, CDR2 SYGVNS. The V end lost 2 bases, the J end lost 10 bases, and 9 bases lay between the germline ends.

The chain has TRBV28 and TRBJ1-3; D might be TRBD1 (5 bases). CDR3 length: 13 amino acids. V was shortened by 3 bases and J by 8 bases, with 11 bases between the two germline ends. Germline-derived CDR1 and CDR2 are MDHEN and SYDVKM. This CDR3 reads CASSLDTRDTIYF. CDR3 sequence (DNA): TGTGCCAGCAGTTTGGACACTCGGGACACCATATATTTT.

The rearrangement uses TRBV5-5 and TRBJ2-7, with 9 nucleotides matching TRBD2. The germline gives CDR1 SGHKS, CDR2 YYEKEE (reference sequence). V gave up 0 bases and J gave up 3 bases; unmatched junction bases: 4. This CDR3 is 15 amino acids long. The CDR3 sequence: CASSLVPSGDYEQYF. DNA of the CDR3: TGTGCCAGCAGCTTGGTGCCTAGCGGGGACTACGAGCAGTACTTC.

The V gene is TRBV18, the J gene TRBJ2-5; D is possibly TRBD1 (5 bases). The CDR3 has 14 residues. V was pared by 2 bases and J by 6 bases, with 13 bases between. CDR1 and CDR2 from the germline V gene are KGHSH and LQKENI. The DNA of the CDR3 is TGTGCCAGCTCACCAGCCTTACAGGAGAAGACCCAGTACTTC. Its translation is CASSPALQEKTQYF. Supplemented by reference TRBV18 and TRBJ2-5, the full variable domain reads NAGVMQNPRHLVRRRGQEARLRCSPMKGHSHVYWYRQLPEEGLKFMVYLQKENIIDESGMPKERFSAEFPKEGPSILRIQQVVRGDSAAYFCASSPALQEKTQYFGPGTRLLVL.

V is TRBV13 and J is TRBJ1-2; 7 nucleotides agree with TRBD1. The V segment lost 3 bases and the J segment 4 bases; nucleotides outside the gene matches: 11. Germline CDR1 is PRHDT and CDR2 is FYEKMQ (reference sequence). The CDR3 extends over 16 amino acids. This chain's CDR3 is CASSFIGQVLIYGYTF. DNA for the CDR3: TGTGCCAGCAGCTTTATCGGACAGGTTTTAATCTATGGCTACACCTTC.